These T cell receptor beta chains were read from a single sample in a study of cytotoxic CD8 clonotypes in ibrutinib-treated CLL. This table comes from immunoSEQ multiplex PCR, and its TCRdb copy is limited to in-frame clones, with some not included. Of tens of thousands of clones listed, almost 70% are singletons. This material consisted of PBMCs, taken after 12 months of ibrutinib treatment. The receptor source for this set is a human donor with chronic lymphocytic leukemia. Each CDR3 is given with its conserved first and last residue. Fields, in order: D gene, V gene, J gene, clone size, CDR3 protein, CDR3 DNA. The D gene is left open where the match is weak. Size values are once, few and many counts, or a class for expanded clones, and some rows have none.

d_gene: -; v_gene: TRBV6-1; j_gene: TRBJ1-1; abundance: -; CDR3aa: CASSEDAWVSNTEAFF; CDR3nt: TGTGCCAGCAGTGAAGACGCTTGGGTGTCGAACACTGAAGCTTTCTTT
d_gene: TRBD2; v_gene: TRBV5-1; j_gene: TRBJ2-7; abundance: -; CDR3aa: CASRRTSGGDYEQYF; CDR3nt: TGCGCCAGCAGAAGGACTAGCGGGGGGGATTACGAGCAGTACTTC
d_gene: -; v_gene: TRBV28; j_gene: TRBJ1-5; abundance: -; CDR3aa: CASSPGGGGRQPQHF; CDR3nt: TGTGCCAGCAGCCCGGGGGGAGGGGGTCGGCAGCCCCAGCATTTT
d_gene: -; v_gene: TRBV18; j_gene: TRBJ1-1; abundance: -; CDR3aa: CASSQEHVPNTEAFF; CDR3nt: TGTGCCAGCTCCCAAGAACACGTCCCAAACACTGAAGCTTTCTTT
d_gene: -; v_gene: TRBV4-3; j_gene: TRBJ1-1; abundance: -; CDR3aa: CASSQDIPGLNTEAFF; CDR3nt: TGCGCCAGCAGCCAAGACATTCCGGGGCTGAACACTGAAGCTTTCTTT
d_gene: TRBD2; v_gene: TRBV9; j_gene: TRBJ2-7; abundance: -; CDR3aa: CASSLTSGSYEQYF; CDR3nt: TGTGCCAGCAGCCTGACTAGCGGGAGCTACGAGCAGTACTTC
d_gene: TRBD1; v_gene: TRBV5-4; j_gene: TRBJ1-1; abundance: -; CDR3aa: CASSLGTGGGGTEAFF; CDR3nt: TGTGCCAGCAGCTTGGGGACAGGGGGAGGGGGCACTGAAGCTTTCTTT
d_gene: -; v_gene: TRBV6-5; j_gene: TRBJ2-7; abundance: -; CDR3aa: CASSYSRGSSYEQYF; CDR3nt: TGTGCCAGCAGTTACTCGAGAGGGAGCTCCTACGAGCAGTACTTC
d_gene: TRBD2; v_gene: TRBV19; j_gene: TRBJ2-3; abundance: -; CDR3aa: CASRLAGGSTDTQYF; CDR3nt: TGTGCCAGCCGACTAGCGGGAGGGTCCACAGATACGCAGTATTTT
d_gene: TRBD1; v_gene: TRBV9; j_gene: TRBJ2-5; abundance: -; CDR3aa: CASSGTGRGETQYF; CDR3nt: TGTGCCAGCAGCGGGACAGGTCGGGGAGAGACCCAGTACTTC
d_gene: TRBD1; v_gene: TRBV10-3; j_gene: TRBJ1-1; abundance: -; CDR3aa: CAIRQTGTSTEAFF; CDR3nt: TGTGCCATCAGACAGACAGGGACGAGCACTGAAGCTTTCTTT
d_gene: TRBD1; v_gene: TRBV30; j_gene: TRBJ1-2; abundance: -; CDR3aa: CAWGSGRGPRYGYTF; CDR3nt: TGTGCCTGGGGTTCTGGCAGGGGGCCTCGCTATGGCTACACCTTC
d_gene: -; v_gene: TRBV18; j_gene: TRBJ1-5; abundance: -; CDR3aa: CASSPVRLNQPQHF; CDR3nt: TGTGCCAGCTCACCGGTCAGGCTCAATCAGCCCCAGCATTTT
d_gene: -; v_gene: TRBV20-1; j_gene: TRBJ2-7; abundance: -; CDR3aa: CSALSYEQYF; CDR3nt: TGCAGTGCGCTGAGCTACGAGCAGTACTTC
d_gene: -; v_gene: TRBV15; j_gene: TRBJ2-7; abundance: -; CDR3aa: CATSREPGPTYEQYF; CDR3nt: TGTGCCACCAGCAGAGAACCGGGACCAACCTACGAGCAGTACTTC
d_gene: TRBD1; v_gene: TRBV6-5; j_gene: TRBJ1-2; abundance: -; CDR3aa: CASSPWDRGNYGYTF; CDR3nt: TGTGCCAGCAGCCCTTGGGACAGGGGCAACTATGGCTACACCTTC
d_gene: -; v_gene: TRBV10-3; j_gene: TRBJ2-3; abundance: few; CDR3aa: CAISDTAVGGDTQYF; CDR3nt: TGTGCCATCAGTGACACGGCCGTGGGAGGAGATACGCAGTATTTT
d_gene: -; v_gene: TRBV28; j_gene: TRBJ1-3; abundance: -; CDR3aa: CASSLTYGNTIYF; CDR3nt: TGTGCCAGCAGTTTAACTTATGGAAACACCATATATTTT
d_gene: TRBD1; v_gene: TRBV7-7; j_gene: TRBJ2-5; abundance: -; CDR3aa: CASSLAHRGHETQYF; CDR3nt: TGTGCCAGCAGCTTAGCGCACAGGGGGCACGAGACCCAGTACTTC
d_gene: TRBD1; v_gene: TRBV5-1; j_gene: TRBJ1-2; abundance: -; CDR3aa: CASSSEGAVMDYGYTF; CDR3nt: TGCGCCAGCAGCTCGGAGGGGGCCGTCATGGACTATGGCTACACCTTC
d_gene: -; v_gene: TRBV25-1; j_gene: TRBJ1-1; abundance: -; CDR3aa: CASSGTANTEAFF; CDR3nt: TGTGCCAGCAGTGGGACAGCGAACACTGAAGCTTTCTTT
d_gene: -; v_gene: TRBV9; j_gene: TRBJ2-1; abundance: -; CDR3aa: CASSVEPWGEQFF; CDR3nt: TGTGCCAGCAGCGTAGAACCCTGGGGTGAGCAGTTCTTC
d_gene: -; v_gene: TRBV27; j_gene: TRBJ2-3; abundance: few; CDR3aa: CASSGRGPGTDTQYF; CDR3nt: TGTGCCAGCAGTGGAAGGGGACCCGGCACAGATACGCAGTATTTT
d_gene: TRBD2; v_gene: TRBV6-6; j_gene: TRBJ2-7; abundance: few; CDR3aa: CASSSTGGSEQYF; CDR3nt: TGTGCCAGCAGTTCTACGGGAGGGTCCGAGCAGTACTTC
d_gene: -; v_gene: TRBV30; j_gene: TRBJ1-5; abundance: -; CDR3aa: CAWSAVDSTNQPQHF; CDR3nt: TGTGCCTGGAGTGCAGTTGACAGTACCAATCAGCCCCAGCATTTT
d_gene: -; v_gene: TRBV9; j_gene: TRBJ2-6; abundance: -; CDR3aa: CASSPKTGSSGANVLTF; CDR3nt: TGTGCCAGCAGCCCGAAGACGGGAAGCTCTGGGGCCAACGTCCTGACTTTC
d_gene: -; v_gene: TRBV5-1; j_gene: TRBJ2-1; abundance: -; CDR3aa: CASSLAAPDDEQFF; CDR3nt: TGCGCCAGCAGTTTGGCCGCCCCGGACGATGAGCAGTTCTTC
d_gene: -; v_gene: TRBV2; j_gene: TRBJ2-2; abundance: -; CDR3aa: CASSEGGVGVTRELFF; CDR3nt: TGTGCCAGCAGTGAAGGGGGGGTGGGAGTCACCAGGGAGCTGTTTTTT
d_gene: -; v_gene: TRBV7-9; j_gene: TRBJ1-1; abundance: -; CDR3aa: CASSLSSGDTEAFF; CDR3nt: TGTGCCAGCAGCTTAAGCTCCGGGGACACTGAAGCTTTCTTT
d_gene: -; v_gene: TRBV7-2; j_gene: TRBJ2-2; abundance: -; CDR3aa: CASSLLPSPGELFF; CDR3nt: TGTGCCAGCAGCTTACTTCCTAGTCCCGGGGAGCTGTTTTTT
d_gene: TRBD2; v_gene: TRBV18; j_gene: TRBJ2-6; abundance: once; CDR3aa: CASSPPGGDPGANVLTF; CDR3nt: TGTGCCAGCTCACCCCCGGGAGGGGACCCTGGGGCCAACGTCCTGACTTTC
d_gene: -; v_gene: TRBV6-5; j_gene: TRBJ1-2; abundance: few; CDR3aa: CASSPGTGYGYTF; CDR3nt: TGTGCCAGCAGTCCCGGAACAGGATATGGCTACACCTTC
d_gene: -; v_gene: TRBV27; j_gene: TRBJ1-4; abundance: -; CDR3aa: CASSFGPMEEKLFF; CDR3nt: TGTGCCAGCAGTTTCGGTCCGATGGAGGAAAAACTGTTTTTT
d_gene: -; v_gene: TRBV14; j_gene: TRBJ1-3; abundance: -; CDR3aa: CASSPLGPSSGNTIYF; CDR3nt: TGTGCCAGCAGCCCCCTGGGACCGAGCTCTGGAAACACCATATATTTT
d_gene: -; v_gene: TRBV27; j_gene: TRBJ2-7; abundance: -; CDR3aa: CASFKAGAHEQYF; CDR3nt: TGTGCCAGCTTTAAAGCAGGGGCCCACGAGCAGTACTTC
d_gene: -; v_gene: TRBV2; j_gene: TRBJ2-2; abundance: -; CDR3aa: CASSGGRQGGELFF; CDR3nt: TGTGCCAGCAGTGGGGGACGCCAGGGCGGGGAGCTGTTTTTT
d_gene: -; v_gene: TRBV20-1; j_gene: TRBJ2-7; abundance: -; CDR3aa: CSARDTYEQYF; CDR3nt: TGCAGTGCTAGAGATACCTACGAGCAGTACTTC
d_gene: TRBD1; v_gene: TRBV2; j_gene: TRBJ1-1; abundance: -; CDR3aa: CASKDRERLGTEAFF; CDR3nt: TGTGCCAGCAAAGACAGGGAAAGGTTAGGCACTGAAGCTTTCTTT
d_gene: -; v_gene: TRBV12-2; j_gene: TRBJ2-4; abundance: -; CDR3aa: CASRSPLRRVGAKNIQYF; CDR3nt: TGTGCAAGTCGCTCCCCCCTGAGGAGGGTTGGGGCCAAAAACATTCAGTACTTC
d_gene: TRBD2; v_gene: TRBV7-8; j_gene: TRBJ2-1; abundance: -; CDR3aa: CASSGSAGGGGNEQFF; CDR3nt: TGTGCCAGCAGCGGGTCAGCGGGAGGAGGCGGCAATGAGCAGTTCTTC
d_gene: -; v_gene: TRBV5-1; j_gene: TRBJ2-3; abundance: few; CDR3aa: CASSFLFTDTQYF; CDR3nt: TGCGCCAGCAGCTTCCTATTCACAGATACGCAGTATTTT